Listed here is a single T cell receptor (beta chain). Its target is unknown. The source of the sample is a study of T cell responses to AZD1222 COVID-19 vaccine. Study context: The analysis combined second doses at about 4 or about 12 weeks.

The method was immunoSEQ multiplex PCR; TCRdb's version includes in-frame clones alone and lacks a portion of them. The table records 100,000 to 150,000 clones, around nine tenths of them present only once. Trimming took 2 bases from V and 6 from J; bases not matched to a gene: 8. The length of the CDR3 is 16 residues. Germline V gene sequence: CDR1 SNHLY, CDR2 FYNNEI. Study outcomes and limitations: Targets within unmutated variant regions were reportedly found for nearly half of spike-specific TCRs.

This clonotype was sampled from an adult in good health. The J gene is TRBJ1-5, the V gene TRBV2; 9 bases map to TRBD1. Source: peripheral blood, taken on day 0 of AZD1222 vaccination. CDR3 nucleotide sequence: TGTGCCAGCAGTGAATTGGGGACAGGGAAGGGTCAGCCCCAGCATTTT. Its protein is CASSELGTGKGQPQHF.